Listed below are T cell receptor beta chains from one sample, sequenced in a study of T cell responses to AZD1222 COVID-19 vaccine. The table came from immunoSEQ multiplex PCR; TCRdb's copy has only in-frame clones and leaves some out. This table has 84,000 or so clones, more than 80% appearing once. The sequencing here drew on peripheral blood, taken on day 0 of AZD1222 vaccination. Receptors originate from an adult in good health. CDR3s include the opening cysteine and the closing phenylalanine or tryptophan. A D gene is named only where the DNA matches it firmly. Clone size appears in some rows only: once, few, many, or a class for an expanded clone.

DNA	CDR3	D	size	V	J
TGCGCCAGCAGCTTCGGGGACGGGGAGCTGTTTTTT	CASSFGDGELFF	NA	NA	TRBV5-1	TRBJ2-2
TGTGCCAGCAGCTGGGGTGGTGAGCAGTTCTTC	CASSWGGEQFF	NA	NA	TRBV5-6	TRBJ2-1
TGTGCCAGCAGCCCACGGGTATATCAGCCCCAGCATTTT	CASSPRVYQPQHF	NA	few	TRBV7-8	TRBJ1-5
TGTGCCATCAGTGAAGGGACAGGGGTCGCGGTTGAGCAGTTCTTC	CAISEGTGVAVEQFF	TRBD1	NA	TRBV10-3	TRBJ2-1
TGTGCTAGTGGTTTGAAACAGGGGTCGTACACCGGGGAGCTGTTTTTT	CASGLKQGSYTGELFF	TRBD1	NA	TRBV12-5	TRBJ2-2
TGTGCCAGCAGCCCCCTCTACGAGCAGTACTTC	CASSPLYEQYF	NA	NA	TRBV7-9	TRBJ2-7
TGTGCCAGCAGCTTAAATCCGGGCTGGGCCTACGAGCAGTACTTC	CASSLNPGWAYEQYF	NA	NA	TRBV7-2	TRBJ2-7
TGTGCCAGTAACGAAGGGGGCCGGTCCTATGGCTACACCTTC	CASNEGGRSYGYTF	TRBD1	NA	TRBV7-2	TRBJ1-2
TGTGCCAGCAGCCAAGATCAGGACGGCACCGGGGAGCTGTTTTTT	CASSQDQDGTGELFF	NA	NA	TRBV14	TRBJ2-2
TGTGCCAGCAGCTTAGGGGTTCAGCCCCAGCATTTT	CASSLGVQPQHF	NA	many	TRBV7-9	TRBJ1-5
TGCGCCAGCAGCTGGGGCCTGGGAGCGGCTCGCTCCTACGAGCAGTACTTC	CASSWGLGAARSYEQYF	NA	NA	TRBV5-1	TRBJ2-7
TGTGCCAGCAGCGCCCACCAGGGAGCTTCCACCGGGGAGCTGTTTTTT	CASSAHQGASTGELFF	NA	NA	TRBV7-3	TRBJ2-2
TGTGCCAGCAGTTTGTGGGATTTAACCTACGAGCAGTACTTC	CASSLWDLTYEQYF	NA	NA	TRBV28	TRBJ2-7
TGTGCCAGCAGTCATCCAGGGACAGAGGGTAATGAAAAACTGTTTTTT	CASSHPGTEGNEKLFF	TRBD1	NA	TRBV2	TRBJ1-4
TGTGCCAGCAGCTTAACCGGACGGAGCTCCTACGAGCAGTACTTC	CASSLTGRSSYEQYF	NA	NA	TRBV5-6	TRBJ2-7
TGTGCCAGCAGCTCGGGCAGCAATCAGCCCCAGCATTTT	CASSSGSNQPQHF	NA	NA	TRBV11-2	TRBJ1-5
TGTGCCAGCTCCCACCAGTGGGGGTGGGGCCGGGACAGGGGGCCCGGCGGGCTACCCTACGAGCAGTACTTC	CASSHQWGWGRDRGPGGLPYEQYF	TRBD1	NA	TRBV18	TRBJ2-7
TGCGCCAGCAGCCAGATGGGGGACAGGGTTCGGGAAAAACTGTTTTTT	CASSQMGDRVREKLFF	TRBD1	NA	TRBV4-1	TRBJ1-4
TGTGCCAGCAGTTTAGAGACCGGGGAGCTGTTTTTT	CASSLETGELFF	NA	NA	TRBV28	TRBJ2-2
TGTGCCAGCAGTTCCCTCTCCTACGAGCAGTACTTC	CASSSLSYEQYF	NA	NA	TRBV6-5	TRBJ2-7
TGTGCCAGCAGTTTTCGGGGGGTTGGTGAAAAACTGTTTTTT	CASSFRGVGEKLFF	NA	NA	TRBV27	TRBJ1-4
TGTGCCAGCAATCTAGGGGGGGCAAGGGGCACTGAAGCTTTCTTT	CASNLGGARGTEAFF	NA	once	TRBV28	TRBJ1-1
TGTGCCAGCAGCTTAAGTCCCGGGACAGGGGTCCCTGGGGCCAACGTCCTGACTTTC	CASSLSPGTGVPGANVLTF	TRBD1	NA	TRBV7-3	TRBJ2-6
TGTGCCAGCAGCTTAGCAGGGGGCCAGGGAAAACTGTTTTTT	CASSLAGGQGKLFF	TRBD1	NA	TRBV7-9	TRBJ1-4
TGTGCCATCAGTCAGCAGGGGGAGAACGAGCAGTACTTC	CAISQQGENEQYF	TRBD1	NA	TRBV10-3	TRBJ2-7
TGTGCCAGCAGCTCGACAGGCCTGGGGTATGGCTACACCTTC	CASSSTGLGYGYTF	NA	NA	TRBV5-4	TRBJ1-2
TGCGCCAGCAGCCAAGATCGGTTTTTAAGCGGTCAGGGCTCCTACGAGCAGTACTTC	CASSQDRFLSGQGSYEQYF	NA	NA	TRBV4-1	TRBJ2-7
TGTGCCAGCAGTCCCCGCACTAGCGGAAAAGACGAGCAGTACTTC	CASSPRTSGKDEQYF	TRBD2	NA	TRBV28	TRBJ2-7
TGTGCCAGCAGCCAAGCGGGAGGGGTTCTGTTTTTT	CASSQAGGVLFF	TRBD2	NA	TRBV5-4	TRBJ2-2
TGTGCCAGCAGCGTAGTCTCGAACACCGGGGAGCTGTTTTTT	CASSVVSNTGELFF	NA	NA	TRBV9	TRBJ2-2
TGTGCCAGCAGCTTAGTCGGGGGAGGCGGAGAGACCCAGTACTTC	CASSLVGGGGETQYF	NA	NA	TRBV7-9	TRBJ2-5
TGCGCCAGCAGCTTGTGGGGTGAGGCCGTAGCTTTCTTT	CASSLWGEAVAFF	NA	NA	TRBV5-1	TRBJ1-1
TGTGCCAGCAGCAGGGTGGGTAACACCGGGGAGCTGTTTTTT	CASSRVGNTGELFF	NA	few	TRBV9	TRBJ2-2
TGTGCCAGCAGCTCCTCTGGACCCCTGCGAGGGGAGCAGTACTTC	CASSSSGPLRGEQYF	NA	NA	TRBV5-6	TRBJ2-7
TGTGCTAGTGGTTTACAGGGTGGAGAGACCCAGTACTTC	CASGLQGGETQYF	NA	NA	TRBV12-5	TRBJ2-5
TGTGCCAGCAGCCAGCCCCGGGAGGGCGACTGGAATGAGCAGTTCTTC	CASSQPREGDWNEQFF	TRBD2	once	TRBV11-1	TRBJ2-1
TGCGCCAGCAGCCAAGAGACGGGGAGATACACAGATACGCAGTATTTT	CASSQETGRYTDTQYF	NA	NA	TRBV4-3	TRBJ2-3
TGCGCCAGCAGCTTGATTACTGGGTCGGGCTACACCTTC	CASSLITGSGYTF	NA	NA	TRBV5-1	TRBJ1-2
TGTGCCAGCAGCCCCCCGGGGAGGGGTGACATTCAGTACTTC	CASSPPGRGDIQYF	TRBD2	NA	TRBV13	TRBJ2-4
TGTGCCAGCAGCGTAGGGGGGGAGACTAGGGCGTTCTTC	CASSVGGETRAFF	NA	NA	TRBV9	TRBJ2-1
TGCGCCAGCAGCCAAGATTGGGGACTAACCTACTACGAGCAGTACTTC	CASSQDWGLTYYEQYF	TRBD2	once	TRBV4-3	TRBJ2-7
TGTGCCAGCAGCTTATCGGAGGTCTACGAGCAGTACTTC	CASSLSEVYEQYF	NA	NA	TRBV7-9	TRBJ2-7
TGTGCCAGCTCGCCACTACAGGGGGCAGGGGTCCATGAGCAGTTCTTC	CASSPLQGAGVHEQFF	TRBD1	NA	TRBV18	TRBJ2-1
TGTGCCAGCAGTTTAATCTCGGCTAGCGGATACAATGAGCAGTTCTTC	CASSLISASGYNEQFF	TRBD2	NA	TRBV27	TRBJ2-1
TGTGCCAGCAGCGCGAGTTTCGGGCAAGGGGCCAACGTCCTGACTTTC	CASSASFGQGANVLTF	NA	NA	TRBV7-9	TRBJ2-6
TGTGCCACCAGTGACGACAGCCCGAAATCGGACGAGCAGTACTTC	CATSDDSPKSDEQYF	NA	NA	TRBV24-1	TRBJ2-7
TGTGCCAGCAGCCCCGACAGGGCAAACATTCAGTACTTC	CASSPDRANIQYF	TRBD1	NA	TRBV7-8	TRBJ2-4
TGCAGCGTTGAATTGATGGGCAATGAGCAGTTCTTC	CSVELMGNEQFF	NA	NA	TRBV29-1	TRBJ2-1
TGTGCCACCAGTGATCCGGGACAGGGAAGCAATCAGCCCCAGCATTTT	CATSDPGQGSNQPQHF	TRBD1	NA	TRBV24-1	TRBJ1-5
TGCGCCAGCAGCTTGGTAGGGGGCAGTTCTGAAGCTTTCTTT	CASSLVGGSSEAFF	TRBD1	NA	TRBV5-1	TRBJ1-1
TGTGCCAGCACATGGGGGGACAGCCACACCGGGGAGCTGTTTTTT	CASTWGDSHTGELFF	NA	NA	TRBV28	TRBJ2-2
TGTGCCAGCAGCTTAGAACGTAAAGCTTTCTTT	CASSLERKAFF	NA	NA	TRBV11-2	TRBJ1-1